What follows are 25 T cell receptor beta chains derived from one specimen sequenced in a study of shared clonotypes between healthy human individuals. Only in-frame clones appear in the TCRdb table, and some are missing; sequencing was by immunoSEQ multiplex PCR. The sample yields about 980,000 clones, around three quarters seen once. What was sequenced was memory CD4+ T cells sorted from blood. Subset here: CD45RA-negative fraction. The receptors were sampled from a man aged 18 to 30 in good health.

As concerns this clone: This may arise from a read error, as a much more abundant clone is one base away. The identical CDR3 is also encoded by other nucleotide sequences in the sample. The chain joins TRBV2 to TRBJ2-3; D remains unclear. Trimming cost V 1 base and J 6 bases, with 2 bases left between them. Germline V gene lookup returns CDR1 SNHLY and CDR2 FYNNEI. This CDR3 contains 11 residues. CDR3 DNA: TGTGCCAGCAGTGAAGGTGATACGCAGTATTTT. Translated, it gives CASSEGDTQYF.

V is TRBV19 and J is TRBJ2-1, with a weak D call TRBD1 (5 bases). The length of the CDR3 is 15 residues. V dropped 7 bases and J dropped 2 bases, with 15 bases sitting between them. The germline V gene has CDR1 LNHDA and CDR2 SQIVND (reference sequence). This CDR3 reads CASTGRQGTYNEQFF. The CDR3 DNA reads as TGTGCCAGTACTGGTAGGCAGGGTACCTACAATGAGCAGTTCTTC.

This clone appeared once. The rearrangement joins TRBV7-8 to TRBJ2-3, with no clear D. This CDR3 comprises 16 residues. The germline V and J ends were trimmed by 5 bases and 2 bases, with 17 bases remaining between them. Germline loops: CDR1 SGHVS, CDR2 FQNEAQ. CDR3: CASSPDARKPTDTQYF. The CDR3, as DNA: TGTGCCAGCAGCCCAGATGCCAGGAAACCCACAGATACGCAGTATTTT.

This clone is a singleton in its sample. This chain uses TRBV7-2 with TRBJ2-1, with TRBD2 matching over 7 bases. V was clipped by 7 bases and J by 8 bases; unmatched bases: 8. CDR1 is SGHTA and CDR2 is FQGNSA in the germline V gene. The CDR3 is 13 residues long. CDR3 region: CASTPRGVHEQFF. CDR3 nucleotide sequence: TGTGCCAGCACCCCCCGGGGGGTCCATGAGCAGTTCTTC.

As concerns this clone: This sample includes further DNA sequences coding for the same CDR3. The chain employs TRBV5-1 and TRBJ1-5; D is undetermined. The CDR3 covers 14 residues. V was shortened by 0 bases and J by 1 base, with 5 bases between the two germline ends. Germline values: CDR1 SGHRS, CDR2 YFSETQ. The DNA for the CDR3 is TGCGCCAGCAGCTTGGACGGAAGCAATCAGCCCCAGCATTTT. It encodes CASSLDGSNQPQHF.

This clone was recorded once. V is TRBV28 and J is TRBJ1-1, with TRBD1 identical over 8 bases. Germline CDR1 reads MDHEN; CDR2 reads SYDVKM. The CDR3 spans 17 residues. The J segment lost 1 base and the V segment lost 1 base, leaving 8 bases of the junction unmatched. The CDR3 protein is CASSLSFGTGPNTEAFF. CDR3 bases: TGTGCCAGCAGTTTATCCTTTGGGACAGGACCGAACACTGAAGCTTTCTTT.

Regarding this clone: Within the sample, other DNA sequences also encode this same CDR3. CDR3 DNA sequence: TGCGCCAGCAGCTTGAGAGGTAGCACAGATACGCAGTATTTT. The encoded protein is CASSLRGSTDTQYF. The chain employs TRBV5-1 and TRBJ2-3; D is undetermined. This CDR3 is built from 14 residues. Trimming cost V 1 base and J 0 bases, with 6 bases left between them. Germline CDR1 and CDR2: SGHRS and YFSETQ.

The chain uses TRBV9 and TRBJ1-3; 7 bases fit TRBD1. This CDR3 region has 16 residues. The junction had 5 bases not matched to a gene; V was cut back by 2 bases and J by 0 bases. Germline CDR1 reads SGDLS; CDR2 reads YYNGEE. CDR3 protein: CASSVSDRFSGNTIYF. Written as DNA, the CDR3 is TGTGCCAGCAGCGTTTCGGACAGGTTCTCTGGAAACACCATATATTTT.

V is TRBV19 and J is TRBJ1-5, with TRBD1 matching over 7 bases. Germline CDR1 and CDR2: LNHDA and SQIVND (reference sequence). The V gene end was trimmed by 5 bases and the J gene end by 0 bases; junction bases not matched to a gene: 4. The CDR3 length is 15 residues. CDR3 residues: CASSAGGYSNQPQHF. The CDR3 DNA reads as TGTGCCAGTAGTGCAGGGGGGTATAGCAATCAGCCCCAGCATTTT.

This clone was seen at least ten times. The genes are TRBV7-8 and TRBJ2-7; D possibly corresponds to TRBD2 (7 bases). The CDR3 runs to 18 residues. Between the trimmed V and J ends, which lost 3 bases and 0 bases, there was a span of 21 bases. Per the germline V gene, CDR1 is SGHVS and CDR2 is FQNEAQ. The DNA for the CDR3 is TGTGCCAGCAGCTTGACCCCGGGGGGCGCGTCCTCCTCCTACGAGCAGTACTTC. Protein: CASSLTPGGASSSYEQYF.

The chain has TRBV30 and TRBJ2-2, with 9 positions matching TRBD2. Germline V CDR1 and CDR2: GTSNPN, SVGIG (reference sequence). With 0 bases clipped from V and 6 bases from J, the junction kept 8 bases outside the gene matches. The CDR3 has 16 amino acids. The CDR3 is CAWSVLKRGVPGELFF. DNA for the CDR3: TGTGCCTGGAGTGTCCTGAAGCGGGGGGTCCCCGGGGAGCTGTTTTTT.

The chain is built from TRBV18 and TRBJ1-4, with a weak D call TRBD1 (5 bases). Germline V gene lookup returns CDR1 KGHSH and CDR2 LQKENI. Trimming removed 2 bases at V and 5 bases at J, with 12 bases between. This CDR3 region has 15 residues. CDR3 nucleotide sequence: TGTGCCAGCTCACCAAAATCCGGGGGGAATGAAAAACTGTTTTTT. Residues: CASSPKSGGNEKLFF.

The V gene is TRBV5-1, the J gene TRBJ1-2; D possibly corresponds to TRBD1 (6 bases). The CDR3 contains 14 residues. Germline CDR1 and CDR2: SGHRS and YFSETQ. V dropped 4 bases and J dropped 8 bases, with 18 bases sitting between them. CDR3 DNA sequence: TGCGCCAGCAGCCCCTTGGAGGGGGTCCGCGGCTACACCTTC. Translated, it gives CASSPLEGVRGYTF.

This clone is a singleton in its sample. The rearrangement joins TRBV9 to TRBJ1-3, with D maybe TRBD1 (5 bases). The germline V and J ends were trimmed by 4 bases and 0 bases, with 20 bases remaining between them. Germline V gene data show CDR1 as SGDLS and CDR2 as YYNGEE. The CDR3 loop spans 18 amino acids. CDR3 nucleotides: TGTGCCAGCAGCTCCCCGGGGGGGGGAGGCCTCTCTGGAAACACCATATATTTT. Its protein product is CASSSPGGGGLSGNTIYF.

The chain employs TRBV7-2 and TRBJ2-1; 8 nucleotides match TRBD1. In germline, CDR1 is SGHTA, CDR2 FQGNSA. Trimming removed 4 bases from V and 4 bases from J; junction bases left unmatched: 9. The CDR3 spans 16 residues. The CDR3 region has the DNA TGTGCCAGCAGCTCAGAACCGGGACAGGTATACAATGAGCAGTTCTTC. Protein product: CASSSEPGQVYNEQFF.

The CDR3, as DNA: TGTGCCAGCAGCCGTTCGCTCGGTGAGCAGTTCTTC. Its translation is CASSRSLGEQFF. The V gene is TRBV7-9, the J gene TRBJ2-1; D is ambiguous. The CDR3 length is 12 residues. Germline CDR1 is SEHNR and CDR2 is FQNEAQ (reference sequence). Trimming pared 5 bases from V and 9 bases from J, leaving 11 bases between.

The chain is built from TRBV7-2 and TRBJ1-5; 7 nucleotides align to TRBD1. Germline CDR1 SGHTA, CDR2 FQGNSA. CDR3 length: 14 residues. V gave up 4 bases and J gave up 4 bases; unmatched junction bases: 4. The CDR3 bases are TGTGCCAGCAGCTGGGGACAGAGTAATCAGCCCCAGCATTTT. Residues: CASSWGQSNQPQHF.

The V and J genes are TRBV2 and TRBJ1-5; D is unclear. Germline V gene data show CDR1 as SNHLY and CDR2 as FYNNEI. This CDR3 contains 14 residues. Deletions cut 1 base from V and 3 bases from J, with 7 bases between. The chain's CDR3 is CASSEVGANQPQHF. The DNA of the CDR3 is TGTGCCAGCAGTGAAGTGGGCGCCAATCAGCCCCAGCATTTT.

The chain has TRBV6-6 and TRBJ1-1, with D unresolved. There are 13 residues in the CDR3. V lost 6 bases and J lost 14, with 22 bases in between. Germline lookup yields CDR1 MNHNY and CDR2 SVGAGI (reference sequence). The CDR3, as DNA: TGTGCCAGCAGCCTGAGTCAGGCCTCAAGAAGCTTCTTT. Translation: CASSLSQASRSFF.

The chain couples TRBV5-1 to TRBJ2-2; D call uncertain. Germline V gene lookup returns CDR1 SGHRS and CDR2 YFSETQ. V was pared by 0 bases and J by 8 bases, with 8 bases between. The CDR3 contains 13 residues. CDR3 bases: TGCGCCAGCAGCTTGGCACAAGGAGGGGAGCTGTTTTTT. This codes for CASSLAQGGELFF.

The chain joins TRBV10-2 to TRBJ2-2; D unclear. The germline V gene encodes CDR1 WSHSY and CDR2 SAAADI. Trimming removed 4 bases from V and 8 bases from J, with 8 bases in between. This CDR3 has 12 amino acids. The CDR3, as DNA: TGCGCCAGCAGTGCTACTGGTGGGGAGCTGTTTTTT. This gives the protein CASSATGGELFF.

The gene calls are TRBV15 and TRBJ2-5; TRBD2 matches at 8 bases. V trimming: 5 bases; J trimming: 4 bases; junction bases outside the gene matches: 9. The CDR3 has 15 amino acids. In germline, CDR1 is LNHNV, CDR2 YYDKDF (reference sequence). Here the CDR3 reads CATSALAALGETQYF. CDR3 nucleotide sequence: TGTGCCACCAGCGCACTAGCGGCGCTAGGAGAGACCCAGTACTTC.

The chain joins TRBV7-9 to TRBJ2-2; D assignment may be TRBD1 or TRBD2 (5 bases each). The ends were cut back, 2 bases at V and 4 bases at J, with 11 bases in the middle. This CDR3 region has 15 residues. The germline gives CDR1 SEHNR, CDR2 FQNEAQ (reference sequence). CDR3 coding DNA: TGTGCCAGCAGCTTATTTGGGGGATCCACCGGGGAGCTGTTTTTT. Its translation is CASSLFGGSTGELFF. Full variable domain (missing parts from reference TRBV7-9 and TRBJ2-2): DTGVSQNPRHKITKRGQNVTFRCDPISEHNRLYWYRQTLGQGPEFLTYFQNEAQLEKSRLLSDRFSAERPKGSFSTLEIQRTEQGDSAMYLCASSLFGGSTGELFFGEGSRLTVL.

This clone has just one count. This sequence joins TRBV13 and TRBJ2-2; 7 positions agree with TRBD2. This CDR3 spans 16 amino acids. V was clipped by 5 bases and J by 5 bases; unmatched bases: 11. The germline V gene has CDR1 PRHDT and CDR2 FYEKMQ (reference sequence). The CDR3 sequence is CASSPMRLAVTGELFF. CDR3 in DNA: TGTGCCAGCAGCCCAATGCGACTAGCCGTGACCGGGGAGCTGTTTTTT.

In the case of this clone: At one boundary the junction diverges from the germline segment, which might be a read error. This chain links TRBV7-7 with TRBJ2-1, with D unresolved. The CDR3 loop spans 12 amino acids. The germline CDR1 and CDR2 sequences are SSHAT and FNYEAQ (reference sequence). The CDR3 spells CASSSSGNEQFF. CDR3 sequence (DNA): TGTGCTAGCAGCTCCAGTGGGAATGAGCAGTTCTTC.